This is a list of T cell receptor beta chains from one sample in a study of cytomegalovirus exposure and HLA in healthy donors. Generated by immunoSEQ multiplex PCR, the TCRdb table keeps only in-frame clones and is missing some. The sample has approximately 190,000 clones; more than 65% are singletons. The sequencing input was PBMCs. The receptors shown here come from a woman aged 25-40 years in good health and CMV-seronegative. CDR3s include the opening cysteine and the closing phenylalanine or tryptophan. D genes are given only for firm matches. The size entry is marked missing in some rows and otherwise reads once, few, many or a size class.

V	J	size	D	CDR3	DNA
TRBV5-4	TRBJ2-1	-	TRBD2	CASSETSGRYLEQFF	TGTGCCAGCAGCGAAACTAGCGGGAGGTATTTGGAACAGTTCTTC
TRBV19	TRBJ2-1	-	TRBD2	CASSILAGGPSEQFF	TGTGCCAGTAGTATCCTAGCGGGAGGGCCGTCTGAGCAGTTCTTC
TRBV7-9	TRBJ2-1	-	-	CASSFRGSYNEQFF	TGTGCCAGCAGCTTTAGGGGGAGCTACAATGAGCAGTTCTTC
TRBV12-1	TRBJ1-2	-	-	CASSFSVKQGIYGYTF	TGTGCCAGCAGCTTTAGTGTGAAACAGGGAATCTATGGCTACACCTTC
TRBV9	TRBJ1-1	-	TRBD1	CASSIGQGGTEAFF	TGTGCCAGCAGCATCGGACAGGGAGGTACTGAAGCTTTCTTT
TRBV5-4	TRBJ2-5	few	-	CATSWSHLETQYF	TGTGCCACGTCCTGGAGCCATCTCGAGACCCAGTACTTC
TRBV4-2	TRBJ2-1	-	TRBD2	CASSQDRGDSYRKFF	TGTGCCAGCAGCCAAGACCGGGGGGACTCATACCGAAAGTTCTTC
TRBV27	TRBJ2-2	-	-	CASSFGSKRGIGYTGELFF	TGTGCCAGCAGCTTTGGGTCGAAAAGAGGCATCGGGTACACCGGGGAGCTGTTTTTT
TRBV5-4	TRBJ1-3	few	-	CASSGGHFSGNTIYF	TGTGCCAGCAGCGGGGGACATTTCTCTGGAAACACCATATATTTT
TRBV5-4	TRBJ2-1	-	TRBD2	CASSNLAGGGDEQFF	TGTGCCAGCAGCAACCTAGCGGGAGGGGGGGATGAGCAGTTCTTC
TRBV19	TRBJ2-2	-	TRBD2	CASFPYSGRESGELFF	TGTGCCAGCTTCCCTTATAGCGGGAGGGAAAGCGGGGAGCTGTTTTTT
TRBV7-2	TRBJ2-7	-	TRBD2	CASSPTSGSWGEQCF	TGTGCCAGCAGCCCAACGAGCGGGAGTTGGGGCGAGCAGTGCTTC
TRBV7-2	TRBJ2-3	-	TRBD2	CASSSVTSGRDTQYF	TGTGCCAGCAGCTCCGTAACTAGCGGGAGAGATACGCAGTATTTT
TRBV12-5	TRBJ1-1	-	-	CASGVARDTEAFF	TGTGCTAGTGGTGTCGCAAGAGACACTGAAGCTTTCTTT
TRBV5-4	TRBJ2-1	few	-	CASSSTSNEQFF	TGTGCCAGCAGCTCGACAAGCAATGAGCAGTTCTTC
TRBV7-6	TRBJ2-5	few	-	CASSLVRGEKETQYF	TGTGCCAGCAGCTTAGTTCGAGGAGAAAAAGAGACCCAGTACTTC
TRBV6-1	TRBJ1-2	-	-	CASSETETYGYTF	TGTGCCAGCAGTGAGACAGAAACATATGGCTACACCTTC
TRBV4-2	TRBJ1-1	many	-	CASSQDSRAGKAFF	TGTGCCAGCAGCCAAGACAGCAGGGCAGGGAAAGCTTTCTTT
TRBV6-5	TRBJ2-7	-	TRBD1	CAGRHTRQGEQYF	TGTGCCGGCAGACACACCAGACAGGGTGAGCAGTACTTC
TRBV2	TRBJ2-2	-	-	CASSGTAGTGELFF	TGTGCCAGCAGTGGTACAGCCGGAACCGGGGAGCTGTTTTTT
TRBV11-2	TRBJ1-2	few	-	CASSSAGRGYTF	TGTGCCAGCAGCTCCGCGGGACGAGGCTACACCTTC
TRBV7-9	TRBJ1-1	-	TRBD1	CASSLEGGRIEAFF	TGTGCCAGCAGCTTAGAAGGGGGCAGGATTGAAGCTTTCTTT
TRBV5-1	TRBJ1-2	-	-	CASSLVEPHGYTF	TGCGCCAGCAGCTTGGTTGAGCCCCATGGCTACACCTTC
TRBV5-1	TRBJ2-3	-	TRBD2	CASSTLAGASTDTQYF	TGCGCCAGCAGCACTCTAGCGGGAGCTTCCACAGATACGCAGTATTTT
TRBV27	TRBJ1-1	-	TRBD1	CASSAATGPLNTEAFF	TGTGCCAGCAGTGCCGCGACAGGGCCCCTGAACACTGAAGCTTTCTTT
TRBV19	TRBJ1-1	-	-	CASSKPGRGETEAFF	TGTGCCAGTAGTAAACCCGGACGGGGGGAGACTGAAGCTTTCTTT
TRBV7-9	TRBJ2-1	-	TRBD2	CASSSLAVNEQFF	TGTGCCAGCAGCTCACTAGCGGTCAATGAGCAGTTCTTC
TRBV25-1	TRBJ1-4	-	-	CASSESTANEKLFF	TGTGCCAGCAGTGAATCAACAGCTAATGAAAAACTGTTTTTT
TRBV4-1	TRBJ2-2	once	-	CASSHVGRGPNTGELFF	TGCGCCAGCAGCCACGTCGGTCGGGGTCCGAACACCGGGGAGCTGTTTTTT
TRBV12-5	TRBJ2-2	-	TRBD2	CASGSLAGGYTGELFF	TGTGCTAGTGGTTCGCTAGCGGGAGGCTACACCGGGGAGCTGTTTTTT
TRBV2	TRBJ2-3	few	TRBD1	CASTLGGYGWADTQYF	TGTGCCAGCACCCTAGGGGGCTACGGGTGGGCAGATACGCAGTATTTT
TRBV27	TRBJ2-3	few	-	CASSLMTAASTDTQYF	TGTGCCAGCAGTTTAATGACAGCAGCTAGCACAGATACGCAGTATTTT
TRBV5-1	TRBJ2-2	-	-	CASSLEWGDTGELFF	TGCGCCAGCAGCTTGGAATGGGGGGACACCGGGGAGCTGTTTTTT
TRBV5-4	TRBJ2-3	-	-	CASSAAPGYTDTQYF	TGTGCCAGCAGCGCGGCCCCGGGGTACACAGATACGCAGTATTTT
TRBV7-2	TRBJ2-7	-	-	CASSLAHRSGRSYEQYF	TGTGCCAGCAGCTTAGCCCACAGGAGCGGGCGCTCCTACGAGCAGTACTTC
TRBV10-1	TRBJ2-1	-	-	CATPFPGLGFF	TGCGCCACCCCATTCCCAGGGTTGGGGTTCTTC